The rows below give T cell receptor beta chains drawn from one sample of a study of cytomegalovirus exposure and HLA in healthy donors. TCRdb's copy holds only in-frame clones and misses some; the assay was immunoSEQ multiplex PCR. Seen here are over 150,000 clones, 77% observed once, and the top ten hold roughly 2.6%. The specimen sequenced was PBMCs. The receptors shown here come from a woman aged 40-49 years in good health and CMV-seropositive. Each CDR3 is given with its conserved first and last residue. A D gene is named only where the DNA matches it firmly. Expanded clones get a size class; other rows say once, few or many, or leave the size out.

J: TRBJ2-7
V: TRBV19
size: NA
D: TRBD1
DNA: TGTGCCAGTAGTCCCGGACAGGTGAGGTTGAAGAACGAGCAGTACTTC
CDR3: CASSPGQVRLKNEQYF

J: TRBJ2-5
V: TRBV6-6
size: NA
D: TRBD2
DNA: TGTGCCAGCAGTTACGTAGCGGGGGGGCAAGAGACCCAGTACTTC
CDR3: CASSYVAGGQETQYF

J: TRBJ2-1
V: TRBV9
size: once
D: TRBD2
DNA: TGTGCCAGCAGCGGAGGACTAGCGGAAAATAATGAGCAGTTCTTC
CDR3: CASSGGLAENNEQFF

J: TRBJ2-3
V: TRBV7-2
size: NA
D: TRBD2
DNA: TGTGCCAGCAGCCCGGGACTAGCGGGAGCTACAGATACGCAGTATTTT
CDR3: CASSPGLAGATDTQYF

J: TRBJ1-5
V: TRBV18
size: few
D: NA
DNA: TGTGCCAGCTCACGAAACAGGGACCCAAATCAGCCCCAGCATTTT
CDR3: CASSRNRDPNQPQHF

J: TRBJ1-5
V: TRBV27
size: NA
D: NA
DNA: TGTGCCAGCAGTCCGGGGTACAATCAGCCCCAGCATTTT
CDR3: CASSPGYNQPQHF

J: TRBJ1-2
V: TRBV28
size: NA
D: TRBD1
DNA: TGTGCCAGCACCACAGGGGTACCGAGCGGCTACACCTTC
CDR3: CASTTGVPSGYTF

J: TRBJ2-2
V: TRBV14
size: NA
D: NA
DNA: TGTGCCAGCAGCCAAGATGGCCTAGCTTTGAACACCGGGGAGCTGTTTTTT
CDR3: CASSQDGLALNTGELFF

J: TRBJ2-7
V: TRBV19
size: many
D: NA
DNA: TGTGCCAGTGTACAGGGCGGCGAGCAGTACTTC
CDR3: CASVQGGEQYF

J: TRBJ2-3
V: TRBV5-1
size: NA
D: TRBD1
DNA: TGCGCCAGCAGACTGGGACAGGTCCAAGATACGCAGTATTTT
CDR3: CASRLGQVQDTQYF

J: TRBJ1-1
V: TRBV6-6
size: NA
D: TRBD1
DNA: TGTGCCAGCAGTTACGGGGCAGGGGGCGGGAACACTGAAGCTTTCTTT
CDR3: CASSYGAGGGNTEAFF

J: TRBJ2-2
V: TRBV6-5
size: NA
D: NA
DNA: TGTGCCAGCATTGGCGGGGTGAACACCGGGGAGCTGTTTTTT
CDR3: CASIGGVNTGELFF

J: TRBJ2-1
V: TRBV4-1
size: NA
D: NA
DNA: TGCGCCAGCAGCCAAGAGTTAGCCGTAAGCTCCTACAATGAGCAGTTCTTC
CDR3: CASSQELAVSSYNEQFF

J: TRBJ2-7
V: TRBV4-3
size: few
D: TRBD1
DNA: TGCGCCAGCAGCCACGGGACAGGGGGGTCCCCCGAGCAGTACTTC
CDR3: CASSHGTGGSPEQYF

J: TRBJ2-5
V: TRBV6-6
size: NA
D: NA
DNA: TGTGCCAGCAGTAACCAGAGGGCGGGATTAGGAGAGACCCAGTACTTC
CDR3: CASSNQRAGLGETQYF

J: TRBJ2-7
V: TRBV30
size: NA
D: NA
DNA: TGTGCCTGGAGTCCTTCCTACGAGCAGTACTTC
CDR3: CAWSPSYEQYF

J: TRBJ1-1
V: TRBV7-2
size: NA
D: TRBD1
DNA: TGTGCCAGCAGCCGTCAGACAGGGGCAAGTAGGGCTGAAGCTTTCTTT
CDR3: CASSRQTGASRAEAFF

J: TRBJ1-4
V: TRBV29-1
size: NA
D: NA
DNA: TGCAGCGCCCGGGAGGCGGAAAAACTGTTTTTT
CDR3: CSAREAEKLFF

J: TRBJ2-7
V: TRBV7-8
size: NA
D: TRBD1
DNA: TGTGCCAGCAGCTCGGGACAGGCCCAGACCTACGAGCAGTACTTC
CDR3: CASSSGQAQTYEQYF

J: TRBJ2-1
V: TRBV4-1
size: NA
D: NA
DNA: TGCGCCAGCAGCCCCCAGGGGAGGGCCTACAATGAGCAGTTCTTC
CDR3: CASSPQGRAYNEQFF

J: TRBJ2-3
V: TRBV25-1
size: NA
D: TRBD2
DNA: TGTGCCAGCACACCGGGACTAAGCACAGATACGCAGTATTTT
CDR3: CASTPGLSTDTQYF

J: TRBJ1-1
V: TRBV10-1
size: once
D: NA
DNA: TGCGCCAGCAGTGTACAGAGAAACACTGAAGCTTTCTTT
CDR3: CASSVQRNTEAFF

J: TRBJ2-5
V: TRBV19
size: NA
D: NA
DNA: TGTGCCAGTAGTTCCCCGACAGCACAAGAGACCCAGTACTTC
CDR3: CASSSPTAQETQYF

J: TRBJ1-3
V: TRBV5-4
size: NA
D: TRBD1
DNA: TGTGCCAGCAGCCAAGGACAGGGTGGAAACACCATATATTTT
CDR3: CASSQGQGGNTIYF

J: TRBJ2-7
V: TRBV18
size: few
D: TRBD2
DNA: TGTGCCAGCTCACCTCAGCTAGCGGGGGGGAATTACGAGCAGTACTTC
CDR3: CASSPQLAGGNYEQYF

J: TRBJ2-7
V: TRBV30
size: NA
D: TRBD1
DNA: TGTGCCTGCAGCCGGGACAGGAGCTCCTACGAGCAGTACTTC
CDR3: CACSRDRSSYEQYF

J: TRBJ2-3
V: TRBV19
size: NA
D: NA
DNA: TGTGCCAGTAGTGCCACGGGGACAGATACGCAGTATTTT
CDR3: CASSATGTDTQYF

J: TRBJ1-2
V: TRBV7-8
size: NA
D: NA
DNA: TGTGCCAGCAGCGAACAGGGCCCTCAAGCTAACTATGGCTACACCTTC
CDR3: CASSEQGPQANYGYTF

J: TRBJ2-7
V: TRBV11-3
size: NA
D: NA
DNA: TGTGCCAGCAGCGGGACACTCACCTACGAGCAGTACTTC
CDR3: CASSGTLTYEQYF

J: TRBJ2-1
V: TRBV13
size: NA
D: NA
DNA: TGTGCCAGCAGCCACAAGGAGGGGAACTCCGCGAACAATGAGCAGTTCTTC
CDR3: CASSHKEGNSANNEQFF

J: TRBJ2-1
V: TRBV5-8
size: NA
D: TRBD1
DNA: TGTGCCAGCAGCACAATAACAGGGGGCGCCTACAATGAGCAGTTCTTC
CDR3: CASSTITGGAYNEQFF